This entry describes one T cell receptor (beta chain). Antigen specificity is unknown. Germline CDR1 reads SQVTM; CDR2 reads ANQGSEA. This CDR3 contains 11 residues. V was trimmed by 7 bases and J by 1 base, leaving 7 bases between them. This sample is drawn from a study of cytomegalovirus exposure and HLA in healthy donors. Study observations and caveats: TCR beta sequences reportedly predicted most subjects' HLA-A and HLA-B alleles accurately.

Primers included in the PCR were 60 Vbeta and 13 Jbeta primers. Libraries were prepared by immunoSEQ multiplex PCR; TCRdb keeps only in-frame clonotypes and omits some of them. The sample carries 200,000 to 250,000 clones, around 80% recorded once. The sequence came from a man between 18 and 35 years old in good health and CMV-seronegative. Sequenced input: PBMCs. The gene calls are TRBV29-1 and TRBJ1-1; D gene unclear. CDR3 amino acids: CSERENTEAFF. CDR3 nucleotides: TGCAGCGAAAGAGAGAACACTGAAGCTTTCTTT.